These T cell receptor beta chains were read from a single sample in a study of identifying expanded T cells in peripheral blood. Sequenced by immunoSEQ multiplex PCR; TCRdb stores in-frame clones only, minus some. The table records 70,000 to 100,000 clones, 88% of them present only once. Source material: blood. All receptors derive from a person aged 18 to 70 in good health. The CDR3 runs from the conserved cysteine through the conserved F or W. The D gene is left open where the match is weak. Clone sizes are given selectively: once, few, many, or a class where the clone is expanded.

V,size,D,J,DNA,CDR3
TRBV27,.,.,TRBJ1-2,TGTGCCAGCAGTTTAAGCAGTTCTTACTATGGCTACACCTTC,CASSLSSSYYGYTF
TRBV19,few,.,TRBJ1-6,TGTGCCAGTAGTATTTCACTTAATTCACCCCTCCACTTT,CASSISLNSPLHF
TRBV5-1,.,.,TRBJ1-1,TGCGCCAGCAGCGGGAATGGGGGGTTAGAGGCTTTCTTT,CASSGNGGLEAFF
TRBV19,.,TRBD1,TRBJ2-5,TGTGCCAGTAGTCCCGGGACAGGGTGGCGAGAGACCCAGTACTTC,CASSPGTGWRETQYF
TRBV9,.,TRBD2,TRBJ2-3,TGTGCCAGCAGCGTCGGACTAGCATCCGCAGATACGCAGTATTTT,CASSVGLASADTQYF
TRBV7-9,once,TRBD1,TRBJ1-4,TGTGCCAGCAGTACGAAGGCAGGGGGTAGCGAAAAACTGTTTTTT,CASSTKAGGSEKLFF
TRBV2,once,.,TRBJ1-2,TGTGCCTCCCAGTCTCGGGAGCTATGGCTGACCTTC,CASQSRELWLTF
TRBV30,.,.,TRBJ1-2,TGTGCCTGGAGCAAGTTCTATGGCTACACCTTC,CAWSKFYGYTF
TRBV28,once,.,TRBJ1-1,TGTGCCAGCAGTTTGGGTGGGGGGACTGAAGCTTTCTTT,CASSLGGGTEAFF
TRBV28,.,TRBD1,TRBJ2-7,TGTGCCAGCAGTACCCCCGGGACAGGGGTCTACGAGCAGTACTTC,CASSTPGTGVYEQYF
TRBV7-6,.,.,TRBJ2-7,TGTGCCAGCAGCTCAGGGTCCCTGGCGAGCTACGAGCAGTACTTC,CASSSGSLASYEQYF
TRBV11-2,.,TRBD1,TRBJ2-7,TGTGCCAGCAGCTTTGGGACAGGGGACTACGAGCAGTACTTC,CASSFGTGDYEQYF
TRBV18,.,TRBD1,TRBJ2-5,TGTGCCAGCTCATCGCAACAGGGGGCGGATGGAGAGACCCAGTACTTC,CASSSQQGADGETQYF